Below, one T cell receptor (beta chain) is given with its context. What it recognizes is unknown. Reverse transcribed after extraction, RNA yielded cDNA as the sequencing template. The table came from immunoSEQ multiplex PCR; TCRdb's copy has only in-frame clones and leaves some out. In the table there are about 210,000 clones, approximately 70% of which are singletons. The data stem from a study of CD8+ T cells in alopecia areata. Treatment reported: oral pan-JAK inhibitor, 5-10 mg twice daily. Per the germline V gene, CDR1 is SGHAT and CDR2 is FQNNGV. V was trimmed by 5 bases and J by 5 bases, leaving 3 bases between them. The CDR3 is made up of 10 amino acids. Whole-study findings and limits: Especially in alopecia totalis/universalis, lesional scalp showed greater clonality than normal scalp did. Under tofacitinib, numerous expanded lesional clonotypes remained detectable in scalp and blood. Significant decreases in scalp clonality and expanded CD8+ clones followed tofacitinib treatment. Researchers say the link of baseline CD8+ expansion to response remains uncertain, with one nonresponder.

The source of this sequence is a human donor with alopecia areata. V is TRBV11-2 and J is TRBJ1-2; no clear D. The sequences come from CD4+ T cells sorted from blood, collected at approximately week 42, from a patient treated with tofacitinib. CDR3 region: CASSGYGYTF. For the CDR3, the DNA is TGTGCCAGCAGCGGGTATGGCTACACCTTC.